This TCR beta chain comes out of a study of T cells expressing NK-cell markers. General study points: Six or seven donors carried dominant NKG2C+ clonotypes that made up roughly 1.0-8% of their CD8+ T cells. One observes that, in a few donors, these clonotypes were also the leading ones within the CD3+CD56-NKG2C+ fraction.

As to this clonotype: Its antigen remains unknown.

Reprocessing the 5' RACE reads, TCRdb reports a single entry for every CDR3 protein and omits DNA. The sample totals about 260,000 distinct CDR3 sequences. The CDR3 covers 14 residues. The gene calls are TRBV23-1 and TRBJ2-1; there is no DNA to check the TCRdb D call of TRBD1. TRBV23-1 is marked as an open reading frame, function uncertain. Specimen: blood T cells: a sorted CD56 or NKG2C T cell subset, CD4+ or CD8+ T cells, or bulk PBMC T cells (not recorded which). The sequence derives from a man younger than 35 in good health. The CDR3 here is CASGTGTGRHEQFF.